A selection of T cell receptor beta chains follows, all from one sample in a study of OX40 agonist ivuxolimab in advanced cancers. Here immunoSEQ multiplex PCR was the method, and the copy in TCRdb shows in-frame clones only, minus some. The sample includes 100,000 to 150,000 clones, 75% to 95% of them seen just once. Source: CD4+ or CD8+ T cells sorted from blood, taken in a trial of the OX40 agonist ivuxolimab. Receptor source: an adult with an advanced solid tumor such as melanoma, head and neck, liver or kidney cancer. The CDR3 runs from the conserved cysteine through the conserved F or W. The D gene is left open where the match is weak. Part of the rows lack a size; the others show once, few, many or a class for expanded clones.

abundance: -
v_gene: TRBV5-1
j_gene: TRBJ2-1
d_gene: -
CDR3nt: TGCGCCAGCATTGACGGACGGAGACTGACAACCGATTACAATGAGCAGTTCTTC
CDR3aa: CASIDGRRLTTDYNEQFF

abundance: -
v_gene: TRBV7-6
j_gene: TRBJ2-1
d_gene: TRBD1
CDR3nt: TGTGCCAGCAGCCCGGTCGTGGCAGGGGGCTACTACAATGAGCAGTTCTTC
CDR3aa: CASSPVVAGGYYNEQFF

abundance: -
v_gene: TRBV6-1
j_gene: TRBJ2-7
d_gene: -
CDR3nt: TGTGCCAGCATCCTCGGCGGGTTCTCCTACGAGCAGTACTTC
CDR3aa: CASILGGFSYEQYF

abundance: -
v_gene: TRBV7-6
j_gene: TRBJ2-2
d_gene: -
CDR3nt: TGTGCCAGCAGCACAGACACCGGGGAGCTGTTTTTT
CDR3aa: CASSTDTGELFF

abundance: -
v_gene: TRBV7-3
j_gene: TRBJ1-1
d_gene: -
CDR3nt: TGTGCCAGCAGCTTAACGGAGGGTGTGGCTTTCTTT
CDR3aa: CASSLTEGVAFF

abundance: -
v_gene: TRBV18
j_gene: TRBJ2-7
d_gene: -
CDR3nt: TGTGCCAGCTCACCATCGGCCCTCCCGTCTTCCCTCTACGAGCAGTACTTC
CDR3aa: CASSPSALPSSLYEQYF

abundance: -
v_gene: TRBV14
j_gene: TRBJ2-3
d_gene: TRBD2
CDR3nt: TGTGCCAGCAGCCCCCGGGTAGCGGGGTCACCCGCAGATACGCAGTATTTT
CDR3aa: CASSPRVAGSPADTQYF

abundance: -
v_gene: TRBV7-8
j_gene: TRBJ1-1
d_gene: -
CDR3nt: TGTGCCAGCAGCTGGACGGAGGTGAACACTGAAGCTTTCTTT
CDR3aa: CASSWTEVNTEAFF

abundance: -
v_gene: TRBV18
j_gene: TRBJ1-1
d_gene: -
CDR3nt: TGTGCCAGCTCACCTTGGCCTCGGGAGACTTGGAACACTGAAGCTTTCTTT
CDR3aa: CASSPWPRETWNTEAFF

abundance: -
v_gene: TRBV6-6
j_gene: TRBJ2-7
d_gene: -
CDR3nt: TGTGCCAGCAGCAATGGCGGAGGCGGAATCTACGAGCAGTACTTC
CDR3aa: CASSNGGGGIYEQYF

abundance: -
v_gene: TRBV10-3
j_gene: TRBJ2-4
d_gene: -
CDR3nt: TGTGCCATCAGTGAGTCGACTGGTAGTGACATTCAGTACTTC
CDR3aa: CAISESTGSDIQYF

abundance: -
v_gene: TRBV19
j_gene: TRBJ2-1
d_gene: -
CDR3nt: TGTGCCAGTACTCCCCGCGAGTTTAGCTCCTACAATGAGCAGTTCTTC
CDR3aa: CASTPREFSSYNEQFF

abundance: few
v_gene: TRBV5-4
j_gene: TRBJ2-7
d_gene: TRBD2
CDR3nt: TGTGCCAGCAGCTTGTACACGGGAGGGGAGTATGGCGAGCAGTACTTC
CDR3aa: CASSLYTGGEYGEQYF